This T cell receptor (beta chain) was found in a study of human T cells and chemical hapten exposure listed by TCRdb under 2021. For the wider study: For sensitization, 2% DPC in acetone was applied to an approximately 2 cm by approximately 2 cm area of upper inner arm skin. Patients additionally received weekly therapeutic DPC doses to the scalp throughout the approximately 25-week study period. Patch tests used Finn chambers with 0.01% DPC on the upper back, scored after 6 days by International Contact Dermatitis Research Group standards. Most of the patients in the cohort were female, and the cohort covered alopecia areata with under or over 50% scalp involvement, alopecia totalis and alopecia universalis. The libraries were sequenced as a pool, and the TCR yield per sample differed mostly because of small variations in library volumes within the pool. The study tracked peripheral blood TCR repertoire changes in vivo during primary and secondary sensitization to the hapten diphenylcyclopropenone (DPC) in alopecia patients. Patient blood was sampled pre-sensitization (week 0) and at 2, 6 and about 24 weeks after DPC sensitization. Approximately 28 alopecia patients provided blood for TCR sequencing at one to four time points (pre-sensitization, 2, 6 and 24 weeks).

To note about this clonotype: Its antigen is still unknown. Base qualities are not provided; no much larger clone lies one nucleotide away.

What the work shows at the level of the full study, not this receptor alone: Repeated subsampling changed both the strength of the expansion versus patch-test correlation and the threshold at which that correlation became significant. Significantly more large CDR3 similarity clusters were formed by expanded TCRs than by pre-sensitization or healthy control sets, consistent with antigen-driven responses. Alopecia, a presumed autoimmune disease, was present in all patients, so the immune response of the patients might differ from that of healthy individuals. No change with DPC sensitization was found in the number of TCRs above 1 in 1000 frequency, and no evidence of global repertoire structure alterations was found. Patch test score correlated positively with the number of PT1 expanded TCRs, reaching significance at thresholds 8, 16 and 32 but not at 4.

The protocol used for the library was RACE. The run used a NextSeq 500. During library preparation, unique molecular identifiers were attached to individual cDNA molecules so that TCRs could be counted in a quantitative, reproducible way. Each blood RNA sample was used to sequence both TCR alpha and TCR beta chains. The study's own analysis went as follows. The median number of TCRs per sample was over 85,000, ranging from roughly 20,000 to 700,000. The Decombinator software suite was used to annotate the V, J and CDR3 of the TCR reads. For PS versus PT1 abundance plots, all samples were subsampled to the same number of TCRs (28,000). TCRs were defined as expanded if absent before sensitization and observed at least eight times at the 2-week time point. The public sequencing data were trimmed at Q25 with fastp and processed into clonotypes with MiXCR by TCRdb, which kept only in-frame beta chains. Every entry covers one CDR3 protein and lists the most common genes and DNA from its rows. The V and J calls reflect TCRdb's pipeline rather than the authors' work. The sample includes more than 250,000 distinct CDR3 sequences, with 7% to 10% observed a single time. The leading ten clones occupy approximately 2.3% of the sample.

The sample's time point label, in plain terms: pre-sensitization, week 0. The sample's treatment or condition label is to be understood as: therapeutic diphenylcyclopropenone sensitization with weekly scalp DPC. At every patch-test visit, the blood draw took place before the patch test was put on. Eligible patients were aged 18 to 70, diagnosed with alopecia, deemed suitable for DPC therapy, and excluded if pregnant. Total RNA was isolated from unfractionated whole blood collected in Tempus Blood RNA tubes. For CDR1 and CDR2, the germline V gene lists SGHRS and YFSETQ. Inclusive of the bounding cysteine and phenylalanine, the CDR3 is 14 residues long. Solely the CDR3 DNA is kept, with 42 bases framed from the first base. Between the V and J ends, shortened by 1 base and 1 base respectively, the junction contains 7 bases.

Sequencing used whole blood, obtained in connection with sensitization to the hapten diphenylcyclopropenone (DPC). The TCR originated in a woman aged 40-49 years with alopecia areata. Some clones in this sample may be carry-over from other donors' samples. The sequence links TRBV5-1 to TRBJ2-3, with no D gene named confidently. This receptor carries the CDR3 CASSLSQGTDTQYF. The sequence in DNA is TGCGCCAGCAGCTTGAGCCAGGGCACAGATACGCAGTATTTT.